This paragraph reports one T cell receptor (beta chain). Methods used by the authors: Amplification from reference gene primers served as the basis for estimated nucleated cell counts. This table comes from immunoSEQ multiplex PCR, and its TCRdb copy is limited to in-frame clones, with some not included. For V, J and clone size, that table is used; D and trimming come from the DNA. The sample includes 200,000 or so clones, approximately 83% of them seen just once. These data originate in a study of blood T cell repertoires in COVID-19. Study-wide background: Spain, Italy and the United States supplied samples that represented acute and convalescent COVID-19.

This CDR3 has 13 amino acids. Between the trimmed V and J ends, which lost 0 bases and 5 bases, there was a span of 10 bases. CDR1 is GTSNPN, CDR2 SVGIG, per germline (reference sequence). This chain joins TRBV30 and TRBJ1-2, with D tentatively TRBD1 (5 bases). Material: peripheral blood. This TCR was sampled from a man in his 60s with acute or convalescent COVID-19. Here the CDR3 DNA reads TGTGCCTGGAGTGTAGGCAGGGCATATGGCTACACCTTC. The encoded protein is CAWSVGRAYGYTF. Full variable domain (missing parts from reference TRBV30 and TRBJ1-2): SQTIHQWPATLVQPVGSPLSLECTVEGTSNPNLYWYRQAAGRGLQLLFYSVGIGQISSEVPQNLSASRPQDRQFILSSKKLLLSDSGFYLCAWSVGRAYGYTFGSGTRLTVV.